This entry features one T cell receptor (beta chain) sequence. TCRdb redid the calling of the 5' RACE reads with MiXCR, one entry per CDR3 protein. The data show approximately 97,000 distinct CDR3 sequences, 11% seen once. Per the germline V gene, CDR1 is SGHAT and CDR2 is FQNNGV. Trimming removed 0 bases at V and 6 bases at J, with 7 bases between. CDR3 length: 13 residues. The sample comes from a study of early T cells in non-severe SARS-CoV-2 infection. The chain employs TRBV11-2 and TRBJ2-3, with D unresolved. The sequence derives from an adult who was a healthcare worker with PCR-confirmed SARS-CoV-2 infection or an uninfected control (not recorded which). The source was whole blood, collected at baseline. CDR3: CASSLDLRDTQYF. The CDR3 coding sequence is TGTGCCAGCAGCTTAGATCTGCGGGATACGCAGTATTTT. Based on the CDR3 plus reference TRBV11-2 and TRBJ2-3, the full variable domain is EAGVAQSPRYKIIEKRQSVAFWCNPISGHATLYWYQQILGQGPKLLIQFQNNGVVDDSQLPKDRFSAERLKGVDSTLKIQPAKLEDSAVYLCASSLDLRDTQYFGPGTRLTVL.